A selection of T cell receptor beta chains follows, all from one sample in a study of OX40 agonist ivuxolimab in advanced cancers. Assay used: immunoSEQ multiplex PCR; TCRdb lists only in-frame clones, some missing. The top ten clones hold 15% to 20% of a sample with tens of thousands of clones, roughly nine tenths of them seen once. This material consisted of CD4+ or CD8+ T cells sorted from blood, taken in a trial of the OX40 agonist ivuxolimab. The source is an adult with an advanced solid tumor such as melanoma, head and neck, liver or kidney cancer. The CDR3 runs from the conserved cysteine through the conserved F or W. The size entry is marked missing in some rows and otherwise reads once, few, many or a size class.

v_gene,j_gene,abundance,CDR3aa
TRBV11-1,TRBJ2-7,.,CASSFQISYEQYF
TRBV6-1,TRBJ1-1,.,CASSFRGNTEAFF
TRBV10-2,TRBJ1-1,.,CASSHLANTEAFF
TRBV2,TRBJ2-2,.,CASRGQGNAGELFF
TRBV28,TRBJ2-3,.,CASNPQSADTQYF
TRBV28,TRBJ1-2,.,CASTGQIYGYTF
TRBV18,TRBJ2-3,few,CASSPRISTDTQYF
TRBV15,TRBJ2-1,.,CATSTRGGLGDEQFF
TRBV4-1,TRBJ1-1,.,CASSHGKGSVGTEAFF
TRBV5-1,TRBJ2-3,.,CASSLIEREPDTQYF
TRBV11-2,TRBJ2-7,once,CASSKGLDILYF
TRBV12-2,TRBJ2-7,.,CASSPISGDRQYF
TRBV9,TRBJ2-6,.,CASSERPLGRGNVLTF
TRBV6-5,TRBJ1-2,.,CASSPRQGNYGYTF
TRBV4-1,TRBJ1-6,.,CASSLDRGSSYNSPLHF
TRBV29-1,TRBJ2-7,.,CSVDSGQGGEQYF
TRBV11-2,TRBJ2-7,.,CASSFRRQGGEQYF
TRBV19,TRBJ2-1,once,CASSRRQNNEQFF
TRBV6-6,TRBJ2-4,.,CDAVGDKNIQYF
TRBV19,TRBJ1-5,.,CASRLDRDSNQPQHF
TRBV6-5,TRBJ1-4,.,CASRDRTEKLFF
TRBV18,TRBJ2-7,.,CASSRGTASYEQYF
TRBV7-3,TRBJ2-5,.,CASSLGQGGAQETQYF
TRBV6-1,TRBJ2-3,few,CASSEASGTDTQYF
TRBV29-1,TRBJ1-1,.,CSAPTGDKTEAFF
TRBV7-9,TRBJ2-4,.,CASSSNRVAKNIQYF
TRBV28,TRBJ2-1,.,CASSSRVRGREQFF
TRBV4-1,TRBJ1-5,.,CASSQETAGDQPQHF
TRBV9,TRBJ1-2,few,CASSVRGTADGYTF
TRBV15,TRBJ1-2,.,CATSRDPSNYGYTF
TRBV19,TRBJ1-1,.,CASSHGEVVSEAFF
TRBV6-6,TRBJ2-5,.,CASSDRAGGQETQYF
TRBV25-1,TRBJ2-1,once,CASSSEPGGFYNEQFF
TRBV11-1,TRBJ2-2,.,CASSFGRANTGELFF
TRBV7-6,TRBJ2-1,.,CASSLVDEQFF
TRBV7-2,TRBJ2-3,.,CASSLTVRRRPTSTDTQYF